This T cell receptor (beta chain) derives from a study of shared clonotypes between healthy human individuals. V dropped 2 bases and J dropped 0 bases, with 3 bases sitting between them. Germline V lookup: CDR1 SGHVS, CDR2 FQNEAQ. The CDR3 is 13 amino acids. Using immunoSEQ multiplex PCR, the repertoire was profiled, and TCRdb retains in-frame clones only, with some absent. The top ten hold roughly 0.34% of the sample, which has under 2.5 million clones, about nine tenths seen once. Sample: naive CD4+ T cells from PBMCs. Documented subset: CD45RA+ positively selected. The sequence was collected from a man aged 18 to 35 in good health. Some clones in this sample may be carry-over from other donors' samples. J is TRBJ2-3 and V is TRBV7-8, with D unresolved. Here the CDR3 DNA reads TGTGCCAGCAGCTTAAGCAGCACAGATACGCAGTATTTT. Its protein is CASSLSSTDTQYF.